These 22 T cell receptor beta chains originate from one sample sequenced in a study of early T cells in non-severe SARS-CoV-2 infection. TCRdb fed the 5' RACE reads into MiXCR, producing one record per CDR3 protein. This table holds more than 50,000 distinct CDR3 sequences, under 15% found once. The starting material was whole blood, obtained at baseline. Receptors originate from an adult who was a healthcare worker with PCR-confirmed SARS-CoV-2 infection or an uninfected control (not recorded which).

This rearrangement joins TRBV20-1 to TRBJ2-2, with no clear D. With 5 bases removed from V and 1 base from J, the gap between germline ends came to 11 bases. The CDR3 is 14 residues long. Germline V gives CDR1 DFQATT, CDR2 SNEGSKA (reference sequence). CDR3 sequence: CSAGRTVNTGELFF. The CDR3 bases are TGCAGTGCTGGAAGGACGGTGAACACCGGGGAGCTGTTTTTT.

The chain joins TRBV4-1 to TRBJ2-1; the match to TRBD1 covers 8 bases. This CDR3 spans 16 amino acids. The junction had 7 bases not matched to a gene; V was cut back by 1 base and J by 5 bases. CDR1 MGHRA and CDR2 YSYEKL come from the germline V gene. The CDR3 here is CASSQGAGQGDNEQFF. CDR3 DNA: TGCGCCAGCAGCCAAGGGGCTGGACAGGGCGACAATGAGCAGTTCTTC.

The rearrangement joins TRBV20-1 to TRBJ2-3; D ambiguous. Trimming stripped 0 bases from V and 2 bases from J, with 9 bases between. This CDR3 is built from 14 residues. Per the germline V gene, CDR1 is DFQATT and CDR2 is SNEGSKA (reference sequence). The CDR3 DNA is TGCAGTGCTAGAGATCCATCTACCACAGATACGCAGTATTTT. Its translation: CSARDPSTTDTQYF.

The chain couples TRBV28 to TRBJ2-3; 8 nucleotides line up with TRBD1. Germline loops: CDR1 MDHEN, CDR2 SYDVKM. The CDR3 has 15 amino acids. V lost 6 bases and J lost 8; bases outside the gene matches: 13. The DNA of the CDR3 is TGTGCCAGCAGGCTATCCGGGCAGACAGGGGCTACGCAGTATTTT. It codes for CASRLSGQTGATQYF.

This chain joins TRBV12-3 or TRBV12-4 and TRBJ1-6; D gene ambiguous. This CDR3 has 15 amino acids. V shed 6 bases and J shed 0 bases, with 9 bases lying between them. The CDR3 DNA reads TGTGCCAGCAGGGAAACGGGCTCCTATAATTCACCCCTCCACTTT. Residues: CASRETGSYNSPLHF.

The V gene is TRBV15, the J gene TRBJ2-7; D tentatively fits TRBD1 or TRBD2 (5 bases each). Germline values: CDR1 LNHNV, CDR2 YYDKDF (reference sequence). With 3 bases removed from V and 7 bases from J, the gap between germline ends came to 7 bases. This CDR3 has 11 amino acids. The CDR3 protein is CATSRWGEQYF. The CDR3 bases are TGTGCCACCAGCAGGTGGGGGGAGCAGTACTTC.

This clonotype was detected only a few times. This chain uses TRBV5-4 with TRBJ2-5; D is perhaps TRBD1 (6 bases). Germline-derived CDR1 and CDR2 are SGHNT and YYREEE (reference sequence). This CDR3 comprises 15 residues. V was pared by 5 bases and J by 2 bases, with 16 bases between. The CDR3 protein is CASRYSGTPQETQYF. The CDR3 DNA is TGTGCCAGCAGATACTCCGGGACACCGCAAGAGACCCAGTACTTC.

The V call is TRBV7-2, the J call TRBJ2-3, with TRBD1 matching 8 bases. V shed 4 bases, J shed 6 bases, and the junction held 6 bases outside the gene matches. Looked up from germline, CDR1 is SGHTA and CDR2 is FQGNSA. The CDR3 has 14 amino acids. The CDR3 sequence: CASSWATGEDTQYF. The CDR3 DNA follows: TGTGCCAGCAGCTGGGCGACAGGGGAGGATACGCAGTATTTT. The whole variable domain, filled in from reference TRBV7-2 and TRBJ2-3, reads GAGVSQSPSNKVTEKGKDVELRCDPISGHTALYWYRQSLGQGLEFLIYFQGNSAPDKSGLPSDRFSAERTGGSVSTLTIQRTQQEDSAVYLCASSWATGEDTQYFGPGTRLTVL.

There are a few counts of this clonotype. The chain recombines TRBV7-6 with TRBJ2-6, with 10 positions matching TRBD1. CDR1 and CDR2 (germline): SGHVS, FNYEAQ. The V gene end was trimmed by 5 bases and the J gene end by 2 bases; junction bases not matched to a gene: 9. The CDR3 covers 18 residues. CDR3 sequence (DNA): TGTGCCAGCAGCCCTGTGGACAGGGGGTCTACTGGGGCCAACGTCCTGACTTTC. Protein product: CASSPVDRGSTGANVLTF.

Only a few counts were recorded for this clonotype. The chain recombines TRBV3-1 with TRBJ1-1, with a weak D call TRBD1 (5 bases). The V and J ends lost 2 bases and 3 bases respectively, with 7 bases between them. Germline CDR1 LGHDT, CDR2 YNNKEL (reference sequence). The CDR3 extends over 13 amino acids. CDR3 nucleotides: TGTGCCAGCAGCCAACAGGGATACACTGAAGCTTTCTTT. Translation: CASSQQGYTEAFF.

This chain links TRBV12-3 or TRBV12-4 with TRBJ1-3, with TRBD1 identical over 8 bases. The J segment lost 0 bases and the V segment lost 3 bases, leaving 7 bases of the junction unmatched. This CDR3 has 17 amino acids. The chain's CDR3 is CASSFYLGTGSGNTIYF. For the CDR3, the DNA is TGTGCCAGCAGTTTCTACCTCGGGACAGGCTCTGGAAACACCATATATTTT.

This clonotype is deemed medium-sized. This chain connects TRBV15 to TRBJ2-5, with a possible D match to TRBD2 (5 bases). CDR3 length equals 16 residues. Germline loops: CDR1 LNHNV, CDR2 YYDKDF (reference sequence). Trimming left V 0 bases short and J 4 bases short, with 15 bases between. CDR3 DNA: TGTGCCACCAGCAGAGATAGGACGGGATTGAGAGAGACCCAGTACTTC. As protein: CATSRDRTGLRETQYF. Together with reference TRBV15 and TRBJ2-5, the CDR3 gives the full variable domain: DAMVIQNPRYQVTQFGKPVTLSCSQTLNHNVMYWYQQKSSQAPKLLFHYYDKDFNNEADTPDNFQSRRPNTSFCFLDIRSPGLGDTAMYLCATSRDRTGLRETQYFGPGTRLLVL.

For the CDR3, the DNA is TGTGCCAGCAGTTTCCTGACAGGGGGCGGTGAAGCTTTCTTT. It translates to CASSFLTGGGEAFF. The chain combines TRBV27 with TRBJ1-1; 10 nucleotides match TRBD1. The ends lost 3 bases at V and 7 bases at J; junction bases unmatched: 5. The CDR3 has 14 amino acids. Germline assignment: CDR1 MNHEY and CDR2 SMNVEV (reference sequence).

The chain joins TRBV7-6 to TRBJ2-6; D is ambiguous. V was clipped by 2 bases and J by 0 bases, with 2 bases between them. This CDR3 spans 14 amino acids. CDR1 and CDR2 from the germline V gene are SGHVS and FNYEAQ. The CDR3 nucleotides are TGTGCCAGCAGCTTAAACTCTGGGGCCAACGTCCTGACTTTC. It is translated as CASSLNSGANVLTF.

This clonotype was seen a few times. CDR3 bases: TGTGCCAGCAGCTTAGACCACTATGGCTACACCTTC. Amino acid sequence: CASSLDHYGYTF. This chain connects TRBV7-8 to TRBJ1-2; D ambiguous. Trimming took off 1 base at V and 3 bases at J, with 3 bases between the two ends. The CDR3 is 12 residues long. Germline V gene lookup returns CDR1 SGHVS and CDR2 FQNEAQ.

This clonotype was detected only a few times. The rearrangement uses TRBV7-9 and TRBJ1-1, with 7 nucleotides matching TRBD1. Trimming took 5 bases from V and 2 from J; bases not matched to a gene: 8. This CDR3 region has 15 residues. In germline, CDR1 is SEHNR, CDR2 FQNEAQ (reference sequence). CDR3 in amino acids: CASSLIQGGNTEAFF. The CDR3 nucleotides are TGTGCCAGCAGCCTAATTCAGGGGGGAAACACTGAAGCTTTCTTT.

V gene TRBV5-1 combines with J gene TRBJ2-1, with D unclear. Trimming pared 0 bases from V and 0 bases from J, leaving 7 bases between. From germline, CDR1 is SGHRS and CDR2 YFSETQ. The CDR3 covers 15 residues. CDR3 loop: CASSLGAASYNEQFF. CDR3 sequence (DNA): TGCGCCAGCAGCTTGGGGGCGGCCTCCTACAATGAGCAGTTCTTC.

This sequence joins TRBV7-9 and TRBJ2-2; D may correspond to TRBD1 or TRBD2 (5 bases each). V was clipped by 5 bases and J by 1 base, with 11 bases between them. Germline-derived CDR1 and CDR2 are SEHNR and FQNEAQ (reference sequence). This CDR3 comprises 15 residues. Here the CDR3 reads CASSPPGLNTGELFF. Written as DNA, the CDR3 is TGTGCCAGCAGCCCACCGGGGCTGAACACCGGGGAGCTGTTTTTT.

The gene calls are TRBV18 and TRBJ2-2; 10 positions agree with TRBD2. CDR3 length equals 19 residues. The germline V gene has CDR1 KGHSH and CDR2 LQKENI. J was trimmed by 0 bases and V by 3 bases; bases with no gene match: 10. CDR3: CASSPFWLAGAANTGELFF. CDR3 sequence (DNA): TGTGCCAGCTCACCTTTTTGGCTAGCGGGGGCCGCGAACACCGGGGAGCTGTTTTTT.

This clonotype appeared a few times. The rearrangement links TRBV2 to TRBJ2-7, with 7 nucleotides matching TRBD2. Trimming removed 4 bases from V and 6 bases from J; junction bases left unmatched: 6. CDR1 is SNHLY, CDR2 FYNNEI, per germline. This CDR3 has 13 residues. This CDR3 is CASSGPGGGEQYF. The CDR3 DNA is TGTGCCAGCAGTGGCCCCGGCGGGGGCGAGCAGTACTTC.

The CDR3 is CAWSTQTPNTEAFF. DNA of the CDR3: TGTGCCTGGAGTACCCAGACACCGAACACTGAAGCTTTCTTT. The chain links TRBV30 to TRBJ1-1, with D uncertain. V was cut by 2 bases and J by 1 base, with 11 bases left in between. This CDR3 comprises 14 residues. Germline assignment: CDR1 GTSNPN and CDR2 SVGIG (reference sequence).

This clonotype was counted only a few times. This chain links TRBV11-2 with TRBJ2-3; unclear D gene. The CDR3 loop spans 13 amino acids. V was clipped by 8 bases and J by 9 bases, with 18 bases between them. Looked up from germline, CDR1 is SGHAT and CDR2 is FQNNGV. The CDR3 DNA reads TGTGCCAGCTACGGCGCCACCCAAAGAACGCAGTATTTT. This translates into CASYGATQRTQYF.